A selection of T cell receptor beta chains follows, all from one sample in a study of T-cell reconstitution after alpha-beta-depleted transplantation in children. TCRdb re-called the PCR reads through MiXCR, storing one row per CDR3 protein. The sample comprises over 150,000 distinct CDR3 sequences, about 6.6% of which are singletons, and more than 5.5% rests with the top ten. The specimen comprised PBMCs, sampled before TCRalphabeta/CD19-depleted stem cell transplant. Receptor source: a boy aged 2-15 years with acute lymphoblastic leukemia, due to receive a stem cell transplant. CDR3s include the opening cysteine and the closing phenylalanine or tryptophan. The D gene is left open where the match is weak. Rows may omit the clone size; those that give it use once, few, many or a size class.

j_call	d_call	v_call	clone_size	cdr3_nt	cdr3_aa
TRBJ2-7	NA	TRBV29-1	NA	TGCAGCGTTCTCTCGGGGGAGCAGTACTTC	CSVLSGEQYF
TRBJ1-2	TRBD1	TRBV14	NA	TGTGCCAGCAGCCACAAGACAGGGGGCGATGGCTACACCTTC	CASSHKTGGDGYTF
TRBJ2-1	NA	TRBV9	NA	TGTGCCAGCAGCGTTAGCGGAGACTCCTACAATGAGCAGTTCTTC	CASSVSGDSYNEQFF
TRBJ1-1	TRBD1	TRBV12-3/TRBV12-4	many	TGTGCCAGTCAAGCGGACAGGGGGCACACTGAAGCTTTCTTT	CASQADRGHTEAFF
TRBJ2-7	TRBD2	TRBV20-1	many	TGCATTGCTAGTATTAGCGGGGCGAGCTCCTACGAGCAGTACTTC	CIASISGASSYEQYF
TRBJ1-2	NA	TRBV5-1	few	TGCGCCAGCAGCTCGCAGCCAACCGGGACGGGGAATGGCTACACCTTC	CASSSQPTGTGNGYTF
TRBJ1-4	NA	TRBV7-2	NA	TGTGCCAGCAGCCCCCACGGAAGGCCCGTGGAAAAACTGTTTTTT	CASSPHGRPVEKLFF
TRBJ2-1	TRBD2	TRBV11-2	many	TGTGCCAGCAGCTTAGTAAGTGGGGGGGACTACAATGAGCAGTTCTTC	CASSLVSGGDYNEQFF
TRBJ2-3	NA	TRBV7-2	few	TGTGCCAGCAGCTTAGTGGGAGGCTCAGATACGCAGTATTTT	CASSLVGGSDTQYF
TRBJ2-3	NA	TRBV29-1	many	TGCAGCGTTGAAGATTCCCCAGGACAGCTCGCTTACACAGATACGCAGTATTTT	CSVEDSPGQLAYTDTQYF
TRBJ2-7	TRBD1	TRBV20-1	NA	TGCAGTGCTAGTTCCGGGACAGGGTCCTACGAGCAGTACTTC	CSASSGTGSYEQYF
TRBJ1-1	NA	TRBV6-1	NA	TGTGCCAGCAGTAGAACAGGGTCTGACACTGAAGCTTTCTTT	CASSRTGSDTEAFF
TRBJ2-5	NA	TRBV11-2	NA	TGTGCCAGCAGCATACTTAGTGGGGAAATGCGGGAGACCCAGTACTTC	CASSILSGEMRETQYF
TRBJ1-2	NA	TRBV7-3	many	TGTGCCAGCAGCTTAAGACTGGGAGAAGGCTACACCTTC	CASSLRLGEGYTF
TRBJ1-2	TRBD1	TRBV20-1	many	TGCAGTGCTCACGACAGGGATAGTAACTATGGCTACACCTTC	CSAHDRDSNYGYTF
TRBJ1-2	TRBD1	TRBV28	NA	TGTGCCAGCAAAGCACAGGGGTATTATGGCTACACCTTC	CASKAQGYYGYTF
TRBJ2-1	NA	TRBV7-8	many	TGTGCCAGCAGCTTATTGGCGGGAAGCTCCTACAATGAGCAGTTCTTC	CASSLLAGSSYNEQFF
TRBJ2-1	TRBD2	TRBV29-1	many	TGCAGCGTTGTTGAGACTAGCGGGAGCGGTGAGCAGTTCTTC	CSVVETSGSGEQFF